Shown below are 25 T cell receptor beta chains from a single sample sequenced in a study of CD8 T cells in Susac syndrome. The RNA input was roughly 0.45 to 1 ug, and it was reverse transcribed with random hexamers. TCRdb analysed the immunoSEQ multiplex PCR reads with MiXCR anew, one entry per CDR3 protein. The sample consists of about 120,000 distinct CDR3 sequences, around 94% of them appearing once. The material sequenced was CD8+ T cells from PBMCs. The receptors stem from a human donor with Susac syndrome.

This clonotype appeared a single time. The rearrangement uses TRBV7-2 and TRBJ2-3; 8 bases line up with TRBD2. V dropped 4 bases and J dropped 3; count of bases not matched to a gene: 9. Looked up from germline, CDR1 is SGHTA and CDR2 is FQGNSA. CDR3 length equals 16 residues. CDR3 DNA sequence: TGTGCCAGCAGCTCGACGGGAGGGCCGTGGACAGATACGCAGTATTTT. This gives the protein CASSSTGGPWTDTQYF.

The V and J genes are TRBV7-2 and TRBJ2-1; D is unresolved. Trimming took off 4 bases at V and 5 bases at J, with 12 bases between the two ends. The germline V gene encodes CDR1 SGHTA and CDR2 FQGNSA. The CDR3 sequence is 14 residues long. CDR3 nucleotides: TGTGCCAGCAGCTCCCCAGACACGAACAATGAGCAGTTCTTC. Translated: CASSSPDTNNEQFF.

The chain recombines TRBV14 with TRBJ2-1; tentative D call: TRBD1 (5 bases). V gave up 6 bases and J gave up 0 bases, with 6 bases separating them. Germline values: CDR1 SGHDN, CDR2 FVKESK. This CDR3 has 13 residues. CDR3 loop: CASRQDSYNEQFF. In nucleotides, the CDR3 is TGTGCCAGCAGACAGGACTCCTACAATGAGCAGTTCTTC.

The chain combines TRBV7-6 with TRBJ2-1, with 8 bases identical to TRBD2. The CDR3 has 13 residues. The ends lost 4 bases at V and 12 bases at J; junction bases unmatched: 8. Germline assignment: CDR1 SGHVS and CDR2 FNYEAQ. The CDR3 sequence: CASSSGFSGVQFF. The CDR3 DNA is TGTGCCAGCAGCTCCGGATTTAGCGGGGTGCAGTTCTTC.

CDR3 in amino acids: CASSLGLDPNEQFF. The CDR3 DNA reads TGTGCCAGCAGTTTGGGACTAGACCCCAATGAGCAGTTCTTC. This chain joins TRBV27 and TRBJ2-1; the match to TRBD2 covers 8 bases. J lost 6 bases, V lost 3 bases, and 4 bases had no gene match. The CDR3 spans 14 residues. CDR1 is MNHEY, CDR2 SMNVEV, per germline (reference sequence).

This chain connects TRBV9 to TRBJ2-5; D could derive from TRBD1 or TRBD2 (5 bases each). The CDR3 contains 15 residues. The V end was cut by 0 bases, the J end by 5 bases, with 14 bases between. Germline V CDR1 and CDR2: SGDLS, YYNGEE. The CDR3 DNA reads TGTGCCAGCAGCGTAGACGGGACCCAAAAGGAGACCCAGTACTTC. Its translation is CASSVDGTQKETQYF.

The genes are TRBV7-8 and TRBJ2-3; 10 nucleotides match TRBD2. Trimming removed 4 bases from V and 5 bases from J; junction bases left unmatched: 12. There are 17 residues in the CDR3. The germline V gene has CDR1 SGHVS and CDR2 FQNEAQ. CDR3 residues: CASSSRGAGGPGDTQYF. The CDR3 DNA sequence: TGTGCCAGCAGCTCGCGGGGAGCGGGAGGGCCGGGAGATACGCAGTATTTT.

The V call is TRBV9, the J call TRBJ1-1; TRBD1 might be the D (6 bases). Germline V gene data show CDR1 as SGDLS and CDR2 as YYNGEE. V was clipped by 0 bases and J by 0 bases, with 9 bases between them. CDR3 length equals 15 residues. The CDR3, as DNA: TGTGCCAGCAGCGTAGGAGGGGACATGAACACTGAAGCTTTCTTT. Protein product: CASSVGGDMNTEAFF.

The chain has TRBV20-1 and TRBJ1-2, with 8 bases lining up with TRBD1. CDR1 and CDR2 (germline): DFQATT, SNEGSKA (reference sequence). The V gene end was trimmed by 5 bases and the J gene end by 6 bases; junction bases not matched to a gene: 5. CDR3 length equals 12 residues. CDR3 loop: CSAEQGVNGYTF. The DNA of the CDR3 is TGCAGTGCTGAACAGGGGGTAAATGGCTACACCTTC.

This chain uses TRBV5-6 with TRBJ2-7, with 7 positions matching TRBD1. Germline V gene data show CDR1 as SGHDT and CDR2 as YYEEEE. This CDR3 is built from 14 residues. V shed 0 bases, J shed 4 bases, and the junction held 4 bases outside the gene matches. CDR3 region: CASSLDEDRYEQYF. CDR3 DNA: TGTGCCAGCAGCTTGGATGAGGACAGGTACGAGCAGTACTTC.

V is TRBV6-4 and J is TRBJ2-1; the match to TRBD2 covers 8 bases. This CDR3 spans 13 amino acids. With 4 bases clipped from V and 6 bases from J, the junction kept 2 bases outside the gene matches. From germline, CDR1 is MRHNA and CDR2 SNTAGT. This CDR3 reads CASSVLAGNEQFF. CDR3 sequence (DNA): TGTGCCAGCAGTGTCCTAGCGGGCAATGAGCAGTTCTTC.

The V and J genes are TRBV20-1 and TRBJ1-1; perhaps TRBD1 as D (6 bases). The germline CDR1 and CDR2 sequences are DFQATT and SNEGSKA (reference sequence). There are 12 residues in the CDR3. Between the trimmed V and J ends, which lost 5 bases and 5 bases, there was a span of 12 bases. CDR3 region: CSAGQIGTEAFF. CDR3 bases: TGCAGTGCTGGACAGATTGGGACTGAAGCTTTCTTT.

This rearrangement joins TRBV7-6 to TRBJ1-4, with D uncertain. The germline gives CDR1 SGHVS, CDR2 FNYEAQ. The CDR3 covers 14 residues. Trimming stripped 1 base from V and 11 bases from J, with 14 bases between. The CDR3 here is CASSLVERSGKLFF. The DNA of the CDR3 is TGTGCCAGCAGCTTAGTAGAGAGATCGGGCAAACTGTTTTTT.

The chain carries TRBV5-6 and TRBJ2-5; 10 nucleotides agree with TRBD2. V gave up 5 bases and J gave up 2 bases; unmatched junction bases: 3. Germline V gene sequence: CDR1 SGHDT, CDR2 YYEEEE. The CDR3 runs 14 residues. The CDR3 loop reads CASRLAGTQETQYF. The CDR3, as DNA: TGTGCCAGCAGACTAGCGGGAACGCAAGAGACCCAGTACTTC. Filled out from reference TRBV5-6 and TRBJ2-5, the complete variable domain reads DAGVTQSPTHLIKTRGQQVTLRCSPKSGHDTVSWYQQALGQGPQFIFQYYEEEERQRGNFPDRFSGHQFPNYSSELNVNALLLGDSALYLCASRLAGTQETQYFGPGTRLLVL.

The rearrangement links TRBV7-9 to TRBJ2-7, with D uncertain. The V end was cut by 5 bases, the J end by 5 bases, with 10 bases between. This CDR3 has 12 residues. The V gene's germline CDR1 is SEHNR and CDR2 FQNEAQ (reference sequence). CDR3 sequence (DNA): TGTGCCAGCAGCCCCGTGGTGGACGAGCAGTACTTC. It encodes CASSPVVDEQYF.

J is TRBJ2-1 and V is TRBV9; 9 nucleotides line up with TRBD2. Germline V gene data show CDR1 as SGDLS and CDR2 as YYNGEE. V lost 2 bases and J lost 2; bases outside the gene matches: 5. CDR3 length: 16 residues. The CDR3: CASSVASGTAYNEQFF. The CDR3 coding sequence is TGTGCCAGCAGCGTCGCTAGCGGGACAGCCTACAATGAGCAGTTCTTC.

The genes are TRBV12-3 or TRBV12-4 and TRBJ2-3, with 12 positions matching TRBD2. J lost 2 bases, V lost 3 bases, and 3 bases had no gene match. The CDR3 totals 16 residues. CDR3 protein: CASSFLAGGNTDTQYF. The DNA for the CDR3 is TGTGCCAGCAGTTTCCTAGCGGGAGGGAACACAGATACGCAGTATTTT.

CDR3 DNA sequence: TGCGCCAGCAGCCAGGAGGGTGTGCGGCGCGACACTGAAGCTTTCTTT. Protein: CASSQEGVRRDTEAFF. The chain links TRBV4-3 to TRBJ1-1; D uncertain. The CDR3 covers 16 residues. Trimming cost V 3 bases and J 3 bases, with 17 bases left between them. Germline V lookup: CDR1 LGHNA, CDR2 YSLEER.

The chain couples TRBV27 to TRBJ2-3, with 12 nucleotides matching TRBD1. Looked up from germline, CDR1 is MNHEY and CDR2 is SMNVEV (reference sequence). The CDR3 has 18 amino acids. V lost 8 bases, J lost 1 base, and 13 bases stayed unmatched. The CDR3 here is CASVSGTGGAYGTDTQYF. The CDR3 nucleotides read TGTGCCAGCGTATCCGGGACAGGGGGCGCCTATGGCACAGATACGCAGTATTTT.

The V gene is TRBV6-5, the J gene TRBJ2-1; D gene ambiguous. The CDR3 spans 15 residues. In germline, CDR1 is MNHEY, CDR2 SVGAGI. Trimming took off 4 bases at V and 3 bases at J, with 13 bases between the two ends. This chain's CDR3 is CASSLFESDYNEQFF. The CDR3 region has the DNA TGTGCCAGCAGTTTGTTCGAGAGCGACTACAATGAGCAGTTCTTC.

The V gene is TRBV10-3, the J gene TRBJ1-6, with 7 bases aligning to TRBD1. Germline CDR1 and CDR2: ENHRY and SYGVKD. This CDR3 comprises 13 residues. Trimming cost V 10 bases and J 18 bases; bases outside gene matches: 18. The CDR3 spells CASRQGWDARTHF. The DNA of the CDR3 is TGTGCCAGCCGACAGGGCTGGGATGCTCGGACCCACTTT.

The chain carries TRBV5-4 and TRBJ1-5; D may be TRBD1 (5 bases). V gave up 3 bases and J gave up 4 bases, with 14 bases separating them. CDR3 length: 15 amino acids. Germline V gene lookup returns CDR1 SGHNT and CDR2 YYREEE (reference sequence). CDR3 sequence reads: CASSSDPRGNQPQHF. The DNA of the CDR3 is TGTGCCAGCAGCTCGGATCCTAGGGGAAATCAGCCCCAGCATTTT.

The V gene is TRBV19, the J gene TRBJ1-1; possible D gene TRBD1, 5 bases. The CDR3 sequence is 15 residues long. V was shortened by 6 bases and J by 7 bases, with 21 bases between the two germline ends. CDR1 is LNHDA and CDR2 is SQIVND in the germline V gene (reference sequence). The CDR3 loop is CASRNTFGGTDEAFF. The CDR3 bases are TGTGCCAGTAGAAATACCTTTGGTGGGACGGATGAAGCTTTCTTT.

The V and J genes are TRBV6-5 and TRBJ2-1; TRBD2 agrees at 7 bases. Germline-derived CDR1 and CDR2 are MNHEY and SVGAGI. The CDR3 totals 14 residues. With 6 bases clipped from V and 4 bases from J, the junction kept 6 bases outside the gene matches. CDR3 coding DNA: TGTGCCAGCAGCCGGGGGGAACCATACAATGAGCAGTTCTTC. This sequence encodes CASSRGEPYNEQFF.

This sequence joins TRBV9 and TRBJ2-1, with no clear D. This CDR3 has 15 amino acids. The germline V and J ends were trimmed by 3 bases and 0 bases, with 10 bases remaining between them. CDR1 and CDR2 (germline): SGDLS, YYNGEE. CDR3 coding DNA: TGTGCCAGCAGCGCAGGACGGGCCTCCTACAATGAGCAGTTCTTC. Translation: CASSAGRASYNEQFF.